This T cell receptor beta chain was found in a study of monozygotic twins with cystic fibrosis. For the study at large: Roughly 3 micrograms of fragmented DNA underwent around 16 PCR cycles for library preparation.

CDR3 length equals 14 residues. Germline V gene data show CDR1 as MGHRA and CDR2 as YSYEKL. V was cut by 5 bases and J by 0 bases, with 8 bases left in between. This clone occurred a few times. Repertoires were generated with immunoSEQ multiplex PCR, while TCRdb's copy carries only in-frame clones and drops some. The sample lists 30,000 to 45,000 clones, 75% to 90% occurring once. This TCR was sampled from a girl aged 2 to 9 with cystic fibrosis. The chain couples TRBV4-1 to TRBJ1-3; D is unresolved. What was sequenced was blood. This CDR3 reads CASSSGLSGNTIYF. The CDR3 bases are TGCGCCAGCAGCTCAGGACTCTCTGGAAACACCATATATTTT.